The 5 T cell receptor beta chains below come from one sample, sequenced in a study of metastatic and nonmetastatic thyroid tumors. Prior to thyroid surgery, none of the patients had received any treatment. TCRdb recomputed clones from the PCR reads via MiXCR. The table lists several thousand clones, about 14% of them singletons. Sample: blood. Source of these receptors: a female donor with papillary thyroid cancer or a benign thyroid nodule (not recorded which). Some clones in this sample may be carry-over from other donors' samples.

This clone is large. The CDR3 sequence is CASSLARGANYGYTF. CDR3 nucleotide sequence: TGTGCCAGCAGCTTGGCCAGGGGAGCTAACTATGGCTACACCTTC. The chain has TRBV5-5 and TRBJ1-2; weak D call: TRBD1 (6 bases). The germline V gene has CDR1 SGHKS and CDR2 YYEKEE (reference sequence). The CDR3 sequence is 15 residues long. With 0 bases removed from V and 0 bases from J, the gap between germline ends came to 9 bases.

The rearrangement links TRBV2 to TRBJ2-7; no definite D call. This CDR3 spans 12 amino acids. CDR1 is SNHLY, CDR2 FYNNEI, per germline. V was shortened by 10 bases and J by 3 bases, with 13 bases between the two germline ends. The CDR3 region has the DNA TGTGCCATCATTGAACAGAACTACGAGCAGTACTTC. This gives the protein CAIIEQNYEQYF.

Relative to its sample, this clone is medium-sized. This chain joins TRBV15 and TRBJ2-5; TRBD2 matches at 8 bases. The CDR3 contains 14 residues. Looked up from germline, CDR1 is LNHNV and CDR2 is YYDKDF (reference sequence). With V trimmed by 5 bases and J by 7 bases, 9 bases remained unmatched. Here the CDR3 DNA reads TGTGCCACCAGCGCGATTCCGGGGGGGGGGACCCAGTACTTC. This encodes CATSAIPGGGTQYF.

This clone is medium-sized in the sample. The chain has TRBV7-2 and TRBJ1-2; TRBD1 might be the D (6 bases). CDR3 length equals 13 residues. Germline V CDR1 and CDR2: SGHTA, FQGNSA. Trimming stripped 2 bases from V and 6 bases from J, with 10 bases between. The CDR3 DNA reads TGTGCCAGCAGCTTATACAGGGATAATGGCTACACCTTC. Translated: CASSLYRDNGYTF.

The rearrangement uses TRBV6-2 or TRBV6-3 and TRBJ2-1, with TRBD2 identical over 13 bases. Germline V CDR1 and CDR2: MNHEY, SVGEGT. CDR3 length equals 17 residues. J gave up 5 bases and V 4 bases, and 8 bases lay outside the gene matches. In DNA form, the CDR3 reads TGTGCCAGCAGTTGGACTAGCGGGGGTAGTGGGAACAATGAGCAGTTCTTC. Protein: CASSWTSGGSGNNEQFF.